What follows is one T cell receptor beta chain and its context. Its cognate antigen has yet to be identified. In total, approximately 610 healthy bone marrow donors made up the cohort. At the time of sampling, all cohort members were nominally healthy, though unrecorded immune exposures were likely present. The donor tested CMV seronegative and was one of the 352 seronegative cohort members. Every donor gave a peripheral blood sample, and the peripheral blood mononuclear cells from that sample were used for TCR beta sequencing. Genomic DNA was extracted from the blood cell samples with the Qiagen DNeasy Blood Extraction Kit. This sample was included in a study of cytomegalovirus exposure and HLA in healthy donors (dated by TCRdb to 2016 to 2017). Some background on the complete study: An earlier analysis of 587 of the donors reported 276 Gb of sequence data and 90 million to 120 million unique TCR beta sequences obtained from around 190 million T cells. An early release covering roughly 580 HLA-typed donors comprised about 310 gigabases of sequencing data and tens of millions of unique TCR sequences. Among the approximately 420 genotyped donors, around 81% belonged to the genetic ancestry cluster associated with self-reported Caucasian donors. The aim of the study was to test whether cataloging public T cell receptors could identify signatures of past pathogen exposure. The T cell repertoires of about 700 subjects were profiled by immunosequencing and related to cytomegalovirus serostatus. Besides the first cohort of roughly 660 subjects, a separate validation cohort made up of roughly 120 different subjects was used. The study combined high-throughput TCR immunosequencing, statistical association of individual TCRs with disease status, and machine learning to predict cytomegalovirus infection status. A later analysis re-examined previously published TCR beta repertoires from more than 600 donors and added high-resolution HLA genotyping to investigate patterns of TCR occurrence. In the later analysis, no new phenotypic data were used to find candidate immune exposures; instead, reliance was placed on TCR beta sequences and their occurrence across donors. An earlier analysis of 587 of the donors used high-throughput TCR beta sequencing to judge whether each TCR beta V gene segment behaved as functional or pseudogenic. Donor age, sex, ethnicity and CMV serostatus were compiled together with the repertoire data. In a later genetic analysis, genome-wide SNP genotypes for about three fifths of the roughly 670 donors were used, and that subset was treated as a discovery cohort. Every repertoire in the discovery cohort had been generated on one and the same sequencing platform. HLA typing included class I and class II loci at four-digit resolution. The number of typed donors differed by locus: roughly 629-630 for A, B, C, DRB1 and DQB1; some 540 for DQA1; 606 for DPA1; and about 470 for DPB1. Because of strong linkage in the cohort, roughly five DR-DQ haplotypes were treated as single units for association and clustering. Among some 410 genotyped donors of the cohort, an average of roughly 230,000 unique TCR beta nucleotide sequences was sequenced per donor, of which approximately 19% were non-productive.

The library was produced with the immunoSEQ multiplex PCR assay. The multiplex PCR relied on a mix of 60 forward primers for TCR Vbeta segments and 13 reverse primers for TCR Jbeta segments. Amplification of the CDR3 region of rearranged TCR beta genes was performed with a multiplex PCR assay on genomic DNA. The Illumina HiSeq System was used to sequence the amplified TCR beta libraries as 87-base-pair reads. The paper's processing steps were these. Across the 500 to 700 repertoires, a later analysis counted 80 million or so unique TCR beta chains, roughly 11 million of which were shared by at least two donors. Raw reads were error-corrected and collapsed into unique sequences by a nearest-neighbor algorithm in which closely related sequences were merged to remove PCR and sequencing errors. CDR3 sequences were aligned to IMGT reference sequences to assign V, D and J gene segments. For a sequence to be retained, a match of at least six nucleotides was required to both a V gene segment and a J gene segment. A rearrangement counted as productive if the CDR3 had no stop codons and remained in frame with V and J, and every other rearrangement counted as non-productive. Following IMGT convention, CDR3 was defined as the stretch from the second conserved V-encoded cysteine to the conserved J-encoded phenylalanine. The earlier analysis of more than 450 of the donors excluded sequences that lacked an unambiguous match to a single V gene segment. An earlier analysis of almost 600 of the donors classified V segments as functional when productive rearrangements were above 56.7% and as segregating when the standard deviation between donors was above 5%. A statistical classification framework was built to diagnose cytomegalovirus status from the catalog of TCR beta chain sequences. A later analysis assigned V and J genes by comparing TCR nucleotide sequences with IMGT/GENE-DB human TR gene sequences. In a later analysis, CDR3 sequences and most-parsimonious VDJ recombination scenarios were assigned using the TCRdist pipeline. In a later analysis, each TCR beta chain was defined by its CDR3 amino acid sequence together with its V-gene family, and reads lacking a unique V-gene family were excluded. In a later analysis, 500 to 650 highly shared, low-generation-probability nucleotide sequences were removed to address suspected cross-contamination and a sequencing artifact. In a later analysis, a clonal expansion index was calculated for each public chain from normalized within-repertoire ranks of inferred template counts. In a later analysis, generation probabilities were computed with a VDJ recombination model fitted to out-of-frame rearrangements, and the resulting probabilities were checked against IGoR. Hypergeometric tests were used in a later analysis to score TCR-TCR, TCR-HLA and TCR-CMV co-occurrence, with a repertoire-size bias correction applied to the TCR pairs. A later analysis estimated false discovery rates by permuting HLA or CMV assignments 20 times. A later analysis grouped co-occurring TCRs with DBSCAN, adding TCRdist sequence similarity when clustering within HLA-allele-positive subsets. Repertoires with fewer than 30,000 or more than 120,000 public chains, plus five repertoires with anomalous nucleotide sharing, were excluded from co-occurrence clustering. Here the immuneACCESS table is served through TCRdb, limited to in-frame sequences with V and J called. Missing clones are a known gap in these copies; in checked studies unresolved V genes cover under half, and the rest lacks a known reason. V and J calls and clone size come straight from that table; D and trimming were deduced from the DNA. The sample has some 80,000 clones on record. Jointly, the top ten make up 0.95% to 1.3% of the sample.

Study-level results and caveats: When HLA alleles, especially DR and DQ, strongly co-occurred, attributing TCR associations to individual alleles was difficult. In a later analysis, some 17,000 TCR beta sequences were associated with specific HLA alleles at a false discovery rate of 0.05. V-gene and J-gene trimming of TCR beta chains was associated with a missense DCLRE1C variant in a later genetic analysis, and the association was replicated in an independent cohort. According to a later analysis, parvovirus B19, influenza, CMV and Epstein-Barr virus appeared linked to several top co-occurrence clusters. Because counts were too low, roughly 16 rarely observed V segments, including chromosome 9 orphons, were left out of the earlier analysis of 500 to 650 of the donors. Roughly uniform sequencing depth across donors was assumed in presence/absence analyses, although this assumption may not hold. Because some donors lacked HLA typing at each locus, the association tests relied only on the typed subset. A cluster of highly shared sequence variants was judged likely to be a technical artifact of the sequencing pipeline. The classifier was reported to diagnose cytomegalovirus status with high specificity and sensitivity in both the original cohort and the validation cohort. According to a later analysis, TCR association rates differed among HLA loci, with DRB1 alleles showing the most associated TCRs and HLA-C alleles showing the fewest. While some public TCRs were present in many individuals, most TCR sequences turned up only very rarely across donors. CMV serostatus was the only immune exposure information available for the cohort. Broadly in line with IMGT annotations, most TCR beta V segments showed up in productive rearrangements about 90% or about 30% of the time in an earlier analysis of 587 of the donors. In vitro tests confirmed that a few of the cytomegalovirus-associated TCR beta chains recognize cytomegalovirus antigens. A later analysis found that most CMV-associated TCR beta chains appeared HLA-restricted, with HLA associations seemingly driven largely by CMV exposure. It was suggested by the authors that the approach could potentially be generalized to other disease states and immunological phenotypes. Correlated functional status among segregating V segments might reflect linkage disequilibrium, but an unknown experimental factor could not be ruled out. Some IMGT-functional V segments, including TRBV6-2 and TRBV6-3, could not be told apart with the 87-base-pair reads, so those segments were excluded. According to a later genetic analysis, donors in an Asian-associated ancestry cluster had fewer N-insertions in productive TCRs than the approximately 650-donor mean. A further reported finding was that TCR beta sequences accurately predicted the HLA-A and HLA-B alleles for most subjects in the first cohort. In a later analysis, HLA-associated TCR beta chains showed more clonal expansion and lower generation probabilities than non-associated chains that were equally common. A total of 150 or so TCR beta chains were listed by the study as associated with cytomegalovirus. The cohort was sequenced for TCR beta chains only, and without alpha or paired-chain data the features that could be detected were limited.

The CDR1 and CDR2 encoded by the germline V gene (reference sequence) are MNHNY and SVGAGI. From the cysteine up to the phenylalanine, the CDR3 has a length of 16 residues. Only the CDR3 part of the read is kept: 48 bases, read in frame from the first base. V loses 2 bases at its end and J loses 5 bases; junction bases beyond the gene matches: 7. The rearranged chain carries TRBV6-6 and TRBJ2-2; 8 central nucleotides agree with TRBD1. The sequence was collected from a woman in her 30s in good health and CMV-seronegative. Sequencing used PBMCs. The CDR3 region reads CASSYLDRGGTGELFF. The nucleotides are TGTGCCAGCAGTTACCTTGACAGGGGCGGTACCGGGGAGCTGTTTTTT.